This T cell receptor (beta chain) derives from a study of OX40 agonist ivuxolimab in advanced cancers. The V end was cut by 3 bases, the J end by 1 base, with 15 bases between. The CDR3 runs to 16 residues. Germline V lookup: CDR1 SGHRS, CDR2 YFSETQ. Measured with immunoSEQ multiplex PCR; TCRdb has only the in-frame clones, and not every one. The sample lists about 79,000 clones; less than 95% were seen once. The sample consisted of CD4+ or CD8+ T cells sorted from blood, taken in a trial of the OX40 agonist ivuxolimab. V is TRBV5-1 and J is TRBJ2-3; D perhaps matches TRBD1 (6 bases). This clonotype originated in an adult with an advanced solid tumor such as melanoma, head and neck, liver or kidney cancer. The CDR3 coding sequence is TGCGCCAGCAGCTCAGTTGTTGGACAGCGCACAGATACGCAGTATTTT. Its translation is CASSSVVGQRTDTQYF. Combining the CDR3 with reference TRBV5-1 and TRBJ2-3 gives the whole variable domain KAGVTQTPRYLIKTRGQQVTLSCSPISGHRSVSWYQQTPGQGLQFLFEYFSETQRNKGNFPGRFSGRQFSNSRSEMNVSTLELGDSALYLCASSSVVGQRTDTQYFGPGTRLTVL.